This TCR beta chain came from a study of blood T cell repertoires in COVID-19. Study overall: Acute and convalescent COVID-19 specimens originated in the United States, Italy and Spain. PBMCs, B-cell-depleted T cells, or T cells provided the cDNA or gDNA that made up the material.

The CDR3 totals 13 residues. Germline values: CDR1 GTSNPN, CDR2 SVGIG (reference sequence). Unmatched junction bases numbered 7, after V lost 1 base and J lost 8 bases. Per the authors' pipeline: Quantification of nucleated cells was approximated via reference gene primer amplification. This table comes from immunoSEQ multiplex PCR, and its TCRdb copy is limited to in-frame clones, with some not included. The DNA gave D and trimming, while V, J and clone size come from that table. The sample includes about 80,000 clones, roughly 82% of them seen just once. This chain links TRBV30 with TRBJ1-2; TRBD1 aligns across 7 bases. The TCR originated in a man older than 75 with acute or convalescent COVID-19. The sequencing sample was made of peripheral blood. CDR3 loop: CAWSATTGLGYTF. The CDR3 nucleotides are TGTGCCTGGAGTGCAACGACAGGGTTAGGCTACACCTTC.